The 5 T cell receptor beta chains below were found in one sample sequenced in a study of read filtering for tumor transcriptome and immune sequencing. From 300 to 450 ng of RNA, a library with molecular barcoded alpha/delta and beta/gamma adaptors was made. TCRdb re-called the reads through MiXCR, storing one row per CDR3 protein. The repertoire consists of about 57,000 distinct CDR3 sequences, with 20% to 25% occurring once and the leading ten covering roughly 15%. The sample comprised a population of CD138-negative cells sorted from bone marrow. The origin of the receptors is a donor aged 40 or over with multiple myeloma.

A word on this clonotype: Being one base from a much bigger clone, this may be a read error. The chain's CDR3 is CSARLRGTGSDEQYF. CDR3 nucleotides: TGCAGTGCTAGACTTCGCGGGACAGGGAGCGACGAGCAGTACTTC. This rearrangement joins TRBV20-1 to TRBJ2-7; TRBD1 agrees at 9 bases. Germline V lookup: CDR1 DFQATT, CDR2 SNEGSKA (reference sequence). The J segment lost 5 bases and the V segment lost 2 bases, leaving 10 bases of the junction unmatched. The CDR3 contains 15 residues.

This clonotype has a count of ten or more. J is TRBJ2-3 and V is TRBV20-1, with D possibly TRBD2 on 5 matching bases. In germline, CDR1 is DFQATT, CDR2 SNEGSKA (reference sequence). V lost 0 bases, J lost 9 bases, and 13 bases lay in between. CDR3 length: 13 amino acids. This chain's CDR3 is CSARDTSGLTQYF. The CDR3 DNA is TGCAGTGCTAGAGATACCAGCGGCCTAACGCAGTATTTT.

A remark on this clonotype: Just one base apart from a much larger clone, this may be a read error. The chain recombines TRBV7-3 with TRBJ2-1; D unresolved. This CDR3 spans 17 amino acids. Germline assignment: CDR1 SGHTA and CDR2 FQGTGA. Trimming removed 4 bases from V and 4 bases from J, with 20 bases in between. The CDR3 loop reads CASSSTSGSPSYNEQFF. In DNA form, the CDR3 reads TGTGCCAGCAGCTCAACATCGGGTAGCCCCTCTTACAATGAGCAGTTCTTC.

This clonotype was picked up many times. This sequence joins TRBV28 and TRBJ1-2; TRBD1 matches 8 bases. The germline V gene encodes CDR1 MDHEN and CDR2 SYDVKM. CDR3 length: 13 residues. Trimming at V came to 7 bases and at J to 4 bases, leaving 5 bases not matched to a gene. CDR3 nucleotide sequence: TGTGCCAGCACCCCCGGACAGGGCTATGGCTACACCTTC. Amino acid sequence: CASTPGQGYGYTF.

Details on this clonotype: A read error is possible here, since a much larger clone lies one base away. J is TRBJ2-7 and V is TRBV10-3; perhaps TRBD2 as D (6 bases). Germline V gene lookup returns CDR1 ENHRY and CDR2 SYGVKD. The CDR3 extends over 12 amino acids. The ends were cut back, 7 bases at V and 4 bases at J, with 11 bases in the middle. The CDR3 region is CAIMGRGYEQYF. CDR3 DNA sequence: TGTGCCATCATGGGACGGGGGTACGAGCAGTACTTC.